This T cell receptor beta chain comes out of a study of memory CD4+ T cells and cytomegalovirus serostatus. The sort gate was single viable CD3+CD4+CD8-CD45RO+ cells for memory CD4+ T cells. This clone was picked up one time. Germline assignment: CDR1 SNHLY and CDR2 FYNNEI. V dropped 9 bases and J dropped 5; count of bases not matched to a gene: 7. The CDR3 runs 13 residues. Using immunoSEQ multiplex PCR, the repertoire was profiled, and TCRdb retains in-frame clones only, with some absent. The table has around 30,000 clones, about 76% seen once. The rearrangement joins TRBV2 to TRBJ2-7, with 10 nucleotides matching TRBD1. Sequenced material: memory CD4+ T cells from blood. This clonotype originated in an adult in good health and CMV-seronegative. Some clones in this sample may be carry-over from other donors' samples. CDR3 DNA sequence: TGTGCCAGAGGGGGACAGGGGAGAAACGAGCAGTACTTC. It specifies CARGGQGRNEQYF.